This TCR beta chain was identified in a study of control samples from healthy donors and cancer patients. Germline CDR1 is SGHDN and CDR2 is FVKESK. CDR3 length: 17 residues. V gave up 4 bases and J gave up 3 bases, with 19 bases separating them. Sequencing used immunoSEQ multiplex PCR; TCRdb keeps in-frame clones, though not all of them. The data hold around 49,000 clones, with approximately 89% observed a single time. The source of this sequence is a man in his forties with colorectal cancer. The sample taken for sequencing was PBMCs. This chain links TRBV14 with TRBJ2-1, with D tentatively TRBD2 (6 bases). This CDR3 reads CASSRTEGLADYNEQFF. For the CDR3, the DNA is TGTGCCAGCAGCCGTACCGAGGGGTTAGCGGACTACAATGAGCAGTTCTTC.